Presented here are 3 T cell receptor beta chains from one specimen sequenced in a study of blood T cell repertoires in COVID-19. Profiling relied on immunoSEQ multiplex PCR, and the TCRdb table lists in-frame clones only, not all of them. The data hold roughly 380,000 clones, with roughly nine tenths observed a single time. Sequences were obtained from PBMCs or T cells enriched from blood (not recorded which). The receptors stem from a woman in her twenties or thirties who had recovered from COVID-19.

The chain recombines TRBV6-5 with TRBJ2-1; 9 bases agree with TRBD2. The CDR3 is 15 amino acids. J lost 5 bases, V lost 5 bases, and 7 bases had no gene match. Germline V gene lookup returns CDR1 MNHEY and CDR2 SVGAGI. The CDR3 region has the DNA TGTGCCAGCAGTACCCCGGGACTAGCCGACAATGAGCAGTTCTTC. It yields the protein CASSTPGLADNEQFF.

The chain carries TRBV29-1 and TRBJ1-2; 12 positions agree with TRBD1. The ends lost 6 bases at V and 5 bases at J; junction bases unmatched: 10. This CDR3 has 15 residues. Germline lookup yields CDR1 SQVTM and CDR2 ANQGSEA. The CDR3 protein is CSVPGQGAALYGYTF. CDR3 coding DNA: TGCAGCGTGCCGGGACAGGGGGCGGCCCTTTATGGCTACACCTTC.

This clone has more than one count but fewer than ten. The V gene is TRBV4-1, the J gene TRBJ1-5; a weak D match, TRBD1 (6 bases). The CDR3 is 17 residues long. V dropped 0 bases and J dropped 6 bases, with 18 bases sitting between them. The germline gives CDR1 MGHRA, CDR2 YSYEKL. The CDR3 is CASSQDPSGGSGQPQHF. Written as DNA, the CDR3 is TGCGCCAGCAGCCAAGATCCCTCGGGGGGCAGCGGTCAGCCCCAGCATTTT.